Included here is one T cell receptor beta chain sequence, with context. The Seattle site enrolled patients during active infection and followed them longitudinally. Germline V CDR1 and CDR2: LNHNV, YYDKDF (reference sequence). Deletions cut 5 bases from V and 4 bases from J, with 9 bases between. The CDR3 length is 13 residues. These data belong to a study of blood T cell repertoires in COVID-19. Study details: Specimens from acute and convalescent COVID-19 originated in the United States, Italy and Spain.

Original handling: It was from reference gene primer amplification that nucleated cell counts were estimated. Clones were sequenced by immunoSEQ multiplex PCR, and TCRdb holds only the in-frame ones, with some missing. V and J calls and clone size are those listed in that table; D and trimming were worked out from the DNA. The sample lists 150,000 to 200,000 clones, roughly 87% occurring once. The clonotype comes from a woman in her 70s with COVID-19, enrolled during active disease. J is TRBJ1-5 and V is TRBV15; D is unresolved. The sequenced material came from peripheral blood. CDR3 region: CATSYSGNQPQHF. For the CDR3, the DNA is TGTGCCACCAGCTACAGCGGTAATCAGCCCCAGCATTTT.